This record covers a single TCR beta chain. The sample is drawn from a study of technical replicates of blood from a handful of donors. Measured with immunoSEQ multiplex PCR; TCRdb has only the in-frame clones, and not every one. The repertoire holds approximately 75,000 clones, with about 97% as singletons. The V end lost 1 base, the J end lost 3 bases, and 6 bases lay between the germline ends. Germline CDR1 and CDR2: SGHTA and FQGNSA. The CDR3 covers 14 residues. Sequenced input: T cells isolated from PBMCs. The rearrangement links TRBV7-2 to TRBJ1-4; unclear D gene. This receptor was taken from a human donor in good health. This chain's CDR3 is CASSLGSANEKLFF. The CDR3 DNA reads as TGTGCCAGCAGCTTAGGTTCAGCTAATGAAAAACTGTTTTTT.